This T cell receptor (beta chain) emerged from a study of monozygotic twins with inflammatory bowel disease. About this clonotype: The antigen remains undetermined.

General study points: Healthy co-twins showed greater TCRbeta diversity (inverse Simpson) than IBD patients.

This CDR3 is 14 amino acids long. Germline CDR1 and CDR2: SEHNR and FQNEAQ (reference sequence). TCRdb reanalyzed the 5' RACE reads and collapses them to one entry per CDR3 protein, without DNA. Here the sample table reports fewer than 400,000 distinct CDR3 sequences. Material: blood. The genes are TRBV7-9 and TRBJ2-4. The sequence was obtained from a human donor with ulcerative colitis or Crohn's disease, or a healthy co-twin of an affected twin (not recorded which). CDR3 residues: CASSFELAKNIQYF.